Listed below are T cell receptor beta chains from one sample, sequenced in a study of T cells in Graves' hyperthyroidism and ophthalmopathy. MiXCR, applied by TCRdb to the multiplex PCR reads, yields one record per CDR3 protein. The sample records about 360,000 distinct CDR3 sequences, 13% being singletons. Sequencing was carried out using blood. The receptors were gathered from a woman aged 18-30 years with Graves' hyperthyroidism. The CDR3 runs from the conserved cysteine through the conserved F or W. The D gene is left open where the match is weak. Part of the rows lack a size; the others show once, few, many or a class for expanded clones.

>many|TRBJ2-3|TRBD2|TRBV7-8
TGTGCCAGCAGCTCCTACCCCAGGGCGGGAGGGATGGAAACAGATACGCAGTATTTT
CASSSYPRAGGMETDTQYF
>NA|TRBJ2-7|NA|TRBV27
TGTGCCAGCAGTCTCCTCAATCAGGGGGGGGACCGGGAGCAGTACTTC
CASSLLNQGGDREQYF
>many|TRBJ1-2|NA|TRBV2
TGTGCCAGCAGTTCGACCCACCGATGGTATGGCTACACCTTC
CASSSTHRWYGYTF
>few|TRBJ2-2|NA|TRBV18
TGTGCCAGCTCACCACCCGGGACTTATGGGGAGCTGTTTTTT
CASSPPGTYGELFF
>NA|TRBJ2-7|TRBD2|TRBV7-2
TGTGCCAGCAGTTACCCGACTAGCGGGAACTACGAGCAGTACTTC
CASSYPTSGNYEQYF
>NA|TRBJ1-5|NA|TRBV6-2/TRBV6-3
TGTGCCAGCAGTTATCCAGGGCTTCAGCCCCAGCATTTT
CASSYPGLQPQHF
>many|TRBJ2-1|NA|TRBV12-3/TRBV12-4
TGTGCCAGCAGTTACGGGGTCAGCTCCTACAATGAGCAGTTCTTC
CASSYGVSSYNEQFF
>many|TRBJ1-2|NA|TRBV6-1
TGTGCCAGCAGTACCAAACCTGAGGCCTGGGGCTATGGCTACACCTTC
CASSTKPEAWGYGYTF
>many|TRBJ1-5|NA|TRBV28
TGTGCCAGCAGTTTGATGACCCGGGGCAATCAGCCCCAGCATTTT
CASSLMTRGNQPQHF
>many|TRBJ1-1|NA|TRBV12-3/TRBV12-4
TGTGCCAGCAGTTTTCGGGCAGGGGTCGTAGGTAATAACACTGAAGCTTTCTTT
CASSFRAGVVGNNTEAFF
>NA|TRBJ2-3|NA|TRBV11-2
TGTGCCAGCAGCCGACTAGCAGATACGCAGTATTTT
CASSRLADTQYF
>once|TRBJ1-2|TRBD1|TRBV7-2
TGTGCCAGCAGCCGGTACAGGGGCAGTGGTGGCTACACCTTC
CASSRYRGSGGYTF
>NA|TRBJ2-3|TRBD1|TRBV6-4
TGTGCCAGCAGTGGCTCGGGGACAGGGGGCGCAGATACGCAGTATTTT
CASSGSGTGGADTQYF
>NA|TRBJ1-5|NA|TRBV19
TGTGCCAGTAGTATTCGGGTCAGCGGGGAAAAGCCCCAGCATTTT
CASSIRVSGEKPQHF
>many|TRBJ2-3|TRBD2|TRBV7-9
TGTGCCAGCAGCCCGCCGGGACTACGAACAGATACGCAGTATTTT
CASSPPGLRTDTQYF
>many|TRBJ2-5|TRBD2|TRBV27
TGTGCCAGCAGTTGGGGACTAGCGGGGGGCACGGTTGGGGCCCAGTACTTC
CASSWGLAGGTVGAQYF
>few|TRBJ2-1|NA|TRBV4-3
TGCGCCAGCAGCGCTGGAACGGGCCATCAAGAGGAGCAGTTCTTC
CASSAGTGHQEEQFF
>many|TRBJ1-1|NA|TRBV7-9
TGTGCCAGCAGTCAACAGGGTATCCCCACTGAAGCTTTCTTT
CASSQQGIPTEAFF
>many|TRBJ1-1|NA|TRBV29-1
TGCAGCGTGCTAGGGTTGAACACTGAAGCTTTCTTT
CSVLGLNTEAFF
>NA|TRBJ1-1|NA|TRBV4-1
TGTGCCAGCAGCCAAGATCCCGGAGGGTTTGAAGCTTTCTTT
CASSQDPGGFEAFF
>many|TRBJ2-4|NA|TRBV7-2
TGTGCCAGCAGCTTAGGCGGGAAAGGGCACATTCAGTACTTC
CASSLGGKGHIQYF
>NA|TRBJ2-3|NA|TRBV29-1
TGCAGCGTTGAAGATGCCGGGCTGAGCACAGATACGCAGTATTTT
CSVEDAGLSTDTQYF
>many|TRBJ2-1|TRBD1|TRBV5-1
TGCGCCAGCAGCTTGGCCGGGACAGGGGGGGGTGAGCAGTTCTTC
CASSLAGTGGGEQFF
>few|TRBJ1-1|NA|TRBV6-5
TGTGCCAGCAGTTACTACCTGAACACTGAAGCTTTCTTT
CASSYYLNTEAFF
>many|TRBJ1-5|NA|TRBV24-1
TGTGCCACCGGGGGGCAAGGGTCTGGCAATCAGCCCCAGCATTTT
CATGGQGSGNQPQHF
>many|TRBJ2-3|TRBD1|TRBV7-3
TGTGCCAGCAGCTCCCACTTATTGGGACAGGGGACAGATACGCAGTATTTT
CASSSHLLGQGTDTQYF
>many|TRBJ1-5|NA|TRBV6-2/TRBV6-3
TGTGCCAGCACCAAGGGAGGGAGTGAGCAGCCCCAGCATTTT
CASTKGGSEQPQHF
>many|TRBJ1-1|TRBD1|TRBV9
TGTGCCAGCGGGAATTCGGGACAGGGGGGGAGTGAAGCTTTCTTT
CASGNSGQGGSEAFF
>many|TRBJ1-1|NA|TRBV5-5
TGTGCCAGCAGCTTTTATCCGGTCGTAAACACTGAAGCTTTCTTT
CASSFYPVVNTEAFF